This is a list of T cell receptor beta chains from one sample in a study of tumor-infiltrating lymphocytes in primary liver carcinoma. TCRdb used MiXCR to reprocess the multiplex PCR reads, holding one entry per CDR3 protein. Here the sample spans some 180,000 distinct CDR3 sequences, approximately 80% being singletons. Source material: tumor tissue from primary liver carcinoma. The receptors were gathered from a man aged 35 to 55 with primary liver carcinoma and hepatitis B virus infection. Both conserved end residues are part of each CDR3. D genes are given only for firm matches. Some rows mark clone size as missing; the rest say once, few, many or name a class of expanded clone.

j_call,v_call,cdr3_length,d_call,clone_size,cdr3_nt,cdr3_aa
TRBJ2-1,TRBV29-1,16,-,-,TGCAGCGTTGATCTTCTGGACGCCAGCTCATACAATGGGCAGTTCTTC,CSVDLLDASSYNGQFF
TRBJ1-3,TRBV12-3/TRBV12-4,11,-,-,TGTGCCAGCAATACTACAAACACCATTTATTTT,CASNTTNTIYF
TRBJ2-5,TRBV6-7,17,TRBD2,-,TGTGCCAGCAGTTACTCGAGTAATCTAGCGGGAGAAGAGACCCAGTATTTC,CASSYSSNLAGEETQYF
TRBJ2-2,TRBV7-2,14,-,-,TGTGCCAGCAGCTTCGAGGGACACCCCGGGGAGCTGTTTTTT,CASSFEGHPGELFF
TRBJ1-1,TRBV29-1,14,-,-,TGCAGTGTGATAGGGGATGCAATGAACACTGAAGCTTTCTTT,CSVIGDAMNTEAFF
TRBJ2-7,TRBV4-2,14,-,-,TGTACCAGCAGTCAAGACGCTCGAGCCTACGAGCAGTACTTC,CTSSQDARAYEQYF
TRBJ2-3,TRBV7-9,14,-,-,TGTGACAGCAACCAGGAGACGGGAGCCGATACGCAGTATTTT,CDSNQETGADTQYF
TRBJ2-7,TRBV29-1,16,-,-,TGCAGAGCCATGATGTCTGGGACCGGCACTCCCTACGAGCAGTACTTC,CRAMMSGTGTPYEQYF
TRBJ2-7,TRBV12-5,13,-,-,TGTGTCAGTGGGGGGATCGGTTCCTACGAGCAGTACTTC,CVSGGIGSYEQYF
TRBJ1-5,TRBV12-3/TRBV12-4,14,-,few,TGTGCCAGCAAGCCTACAAGGAACAATCAGCCCCAGCATTTT,CASKPTRNNQPQHF
TRBJ2-6,TRBV20-1,16,-,-,TGCAGTGCTTATGACAGTGGGCTAGCGGGGGCCAACGTCCTGACTTTC,CSAYDSGLAGANVLTF
TRBJ1-1,TRBV29-1,15,TRBD1,-,TGCAGCGTTGAAGATTGCGGGACAGATAACACTGAAGCTTTCTTT,CSVEDCGTDNTEAFF
TRBJ2-1,TRBV6-1,13,-,-,TGTGCCAGCACTGATCGGAAAAACATTGAGCAGTCCTTC,CASTDRKNIEQSF
TRBJ2-1,TRBV5-4,15,-,-,TGTGCCAGCAGTCTCGTCGGAGGGGGTTACAATGAGCTGTTCTTC,CASSLVGGGYNELFF
TRBJ2-5,TRBV6-1,14,-,-,TGTGCCAGCAGTGTAGGAGGTAACCGAGAGACCCAGTACTTC,CASSVGGNRETQYF
TRBJ2-3,TRBV19,15,TRBD2,-,TGTGCCAGTAGTACCCGGGAGCGGGGCATAGATACGCAGTATTTT,CASSTRERGIDTQYF
TRBJ1-2,TRBV12-3/TRBV12-4,13,TRBD1,-,TGTGCCTGCAGTTCCTGGGACAGGGGGGACTACAACTTC,CACSSWDRGDYNF
TRBJ2-5,TRBV10-3,14,TRBD1,-,TGTACCATCAGTGTGACAGGGTTGGGAGAGACCCAGTACTTC,CTISVTGLGETQYF
TRBJ2-1,TRBV12-3/TRBV12-4,15,TRBD1,-,TGTGCCACCAGTTTGGGACAGGGAGATGTCAACGAGCAGTTCTTC,CATSLGQGDVNEQFF
TRBJ2-2,TRBV7-9,16,-,-,TGTGCCAGCAGCTTAGGAGGGGCCGCTAACACTGGGGAGCTGTTTTTT,CASSLGGAANTGELFF
TRBJ2-1,TRBV11-2,13,-,-,TGTACCAGCAGCTTCAGAGGGGTCAATGAGCAGTGCTTC,CTSSFRGVNEQCF
TRBJ2-1,TRBV11-2,17,-,-,TGTGCCAGTAGCTTAAGTAACAGGGCGAGCTCCTACAATGAGCAGTTTTTC,CASSLSNRASSYNEQFF
TRBJ2-3,TRBV18,13,-,-,TGTGCCAGGTCACCCATAGCGTTGGATACGCGGTATTTT,CARSPIALDTRYF
TRBJ1-5,TRBV4-2,15,-,-,TGTGCCAGCGGTCAAGATGCCAGAACCAATCAGCCCCAGCATTTT,CASGQDARTNQPQHF
TRBJ1-1,TRBV30,13,-,-,TGTGACTGGAGTATCGGGAGGGCCGGTGATGCTTTCTTT,CDWSIGRAGDAFF
TRBJ1-1,TRBV20-1,14,TRBD1,-,TGCAGTGCTGGGGCGGACAGGGCGGAGACTGAAGCTTTCTTT,CSAGADRAETEAFF
TRBJ2-7,TRBV6-2/TRBV6-3,13,-,-,TGTGCCAGCAGCGCCGACTGGATCTACGAGCAGTACTTC,CASSADWIYEQYF
TRBJ2-1,TRBV10-3,19,TRBD2,many,TGTGCCATCCCCGCGGGGACTAGCGGTTCCCTGGGGGCCTACAATGAGCAGTTCTTC,CAIPAGTSGSLGAYNEQFF
TRBJ2-1,TRBV6-1,16,TRBD2,-,TGTGCCAGCAGAGCCATTCGGACTAGCGGTTTCAATGAGCAGTTATTC,CASRAIRTSGFNEQLF
TRBJ2-5,TRBV5-1,16,-,-,TGCGCCAGCAGCATCGACAAGAGCGGAAGCCAAAAGACCCAATACTTC,CASSIDKSGSQKTQYF
TRBJ2-2,TRBV5-4,15,TRBD2,-,TGTGCCAGTAGCTTCTCGGGAGGGCCTACCGGGGAGTTGTTTTTT,CASSFSGGPTGELFF
TRBJ2-2,TRBV12-3/TRBV12-4,15,TRBD1,-,TGTGCCAGCAGGCCGCGACAGGGGGCTGCCGGGGAGCTGTTCTTT,CASRPRQGAAGELFF
TRBJ2-7,TRBV7-8,15,-,-,TGTGTCAGCAGCGTAATCGCGGGGAGCCCGGGGGAACAGTACTTC,CVSSVIAGSPGEQYF
TRBJ2-3,TRBV6-6,15,-,many,TGTGCCAGCAGTCTCGACCTAGGGGGCACAGATACGCAGTATTTT,CASSLDLGGTDTQYF
TRBJ2-2,TRBV29-1,11,-,-,TGCAGCGTAAAGGGATCCGGGGGGCTGTTTTTC,CSVKGSGGLFF
TRBJ2-1,TRBV5-1,14,-,-,TGCGCCAGCATCTTGGCCGGAGAGCGGAAAGAGCAGTTCTTC,CASILAGERKEQFF
TRBJ1-5,TRBV4-3,13,-,-,TGCGTCAGTAGCCAGTCCAGTGAGCAGCCCCAGCATTTT,CVSSQSSEQPQHF
TRBJ1-5,TRBV12-3/TRBV12-4,13,-,-,TGTGCCAGCGATTTAACTCGGGATCAGCCCCAGCATTTC,CASDLTRDQPQHF
TRBJ1-3,TRBV5-1,16,-,-,TGCGCCAGCGGCTTGGACGGGCAGAACCCTGGAAACACCATATTTTTT,CASGLDGQNPGNTIFF
TRBJ1-5,TRBV28,15,TRBD1,-,TGTGCCAGCAGTCTCCCGGGACAGGGGAATCAGCCCCGGCATTTT,CASSLPGQGNQPRHF
TRBJ1-5,TRBV6-2/TRBV6-3,14,-,-,TGTGCCAATAGCCTCGACAGGAGAAATCAGCCCCAGCATTTT,CANSLDRRNQPQHF
TRBJ2-5,TRBV6-6,11,-,-,TGTGCCAGCAGTCCTCAAGATACTCAGTACTTC,CASSPQDTQYF
TRBJ2-1,TRBV6-7,19,TRBD2,-,TGTGCCAGCAGTTACCCGGCTAGCGGCAGTTTTAGCTCCTACAATGAGCAGTTCTTC,CASSYPASGSFSSYNEQFF
TRBJ2-7,TRBV4-2,16,TRBD2,-,TGCGCTAGCAGCCAAGAGGTGGGGACTAGGCTTTACGAGCAGTACTTC,CASSQEVGTRLYEQYF
TRBJ1-1,TRBV29-1,15,-,few,TGCAGCGTCAACGGGGGTTGGGGGATGAACACTGAAGCTTTCTTT,CSVNGGWGMNTEAFF
TRBJ2-1,TRBV11-3,15,TRBD2,-,TGTGCCAGCAGCTTAGGACGGGAGGGCCTCGATGAGCAGTTCTTC,CASSLGREGLDEQFF
TRBJ1-1,TRBV12-3/TRBV12-4,12,-,-,TGTGCCAGTATTGAACAGGGTGTGCGGGATTTCTTT,CASIEQGVRDFF
TRBJ1-2,TRBV4-2,14,-,-,TGTGGCAGCAGCCAAGGAGTAAGGTCTCGGGGCTACACCTTC,CGSSQGVRSRGYTF
TRBJ2-7,TRBV6-5,16,-,-,TGTGCCAGCAGCCAATCCTTCGGGAGCGTTTTCTACGAGCAGTACTTC,CASSQSFGSVFYEQYF
TRBJ1-1,TRBV6-1,14,TRBD1,-,TGTACCAGCAATCACGGACAGGGAGGCACCGAAGCTTTCTTT,CTSNHGQGGTEAFF
TRBJ2-2,TRBV10-3,16,TRBD2,many,TGTGCCATCAGTGAGATGTCGGGAGGGAACACCGGGGAGCTGTTTTTT,CAISEMSGGNTGELFF
TRBJ2-5,TRBV6-6,16,TRBD2,once,TGTGCCACCAGGGACGGGCTAGCGGGAGGGCAAGAGACCCAATACTTC,CATRDGLAGGQETQYF
TRBJ2-1,TRBV10-2,12,-,-,TGCGACAGCAGTGAGTCCACTCGGGGTCAGGGCTTC,CDSSESTRGQGF
TRBJ1-1,TRBV12-3/TRBV12-4,12,-,-,TGTACCAGCAGTCCCCACTGGACTGAAGCTTTCTTT,CTSSPHWTEAFF
TRBJ1-5,TRBV12-5,15,-,-,TGTGCTAGTGGGGAAAGCGGGAGTTTGGCAGATACACAGCATTTT,CASGESGSLADTQHF
TRBJ2-5,TRBV11-2,15,-,-,TGTGGCAGTAGCTTAGGGGCTAGTGGACAAGAGACCCAGTACTTC,CGSSLGASGQETQYF
TRBJ2-1,TRBV12-3/TRBV12-4,15,TRBD2,-,TGTGCCAGCAATAAGGCGGGGGACCGGAGGACTGAGCAGTTCTTC,CASNKAGDRRTEQFF
TRBJ2-3,TRBV6-5,15,TRBD2,-,TGTGTCATCAACCCAGAACTAGCGGGAACAGATACGCAGTATTTT,CVINPELAGTDTQYF
TRBJ2-1,TRBV11-3,16,-,-,TGTGCCAGTAGACTGATTAGTGTGAGACCCTACAATGAGCAGTTCTTC,CASRLISVRPYNEQFF